This T cell receptor (beta chain) comes out of a study of cytomegalovirus exposure and HLA in healthy donors. For this clone: Its antigen remains unidentified.

The germline gives CDR1 MNHEY, CDR2 SMNVEV (reference sequence). This CDR3 is built from 14 residues. V was trimmed by 3 bases and J by 3 bases, leaving 12 bases between them. Primers for the PCR totalled 60 Vbeta and 13 Jbeta. The assay was immunoSEQ multiplex PCR, and TCRdb's table has in-frame clones only and misses some. The repertoire holds 160,000 or so clones, with less than 85% as singletons. Overall study findings and caveats: According to an earlier analysis, most TCR beta V segments yielded productive rearrangements about 87% or about 30% of the time.

Input material: PBMCs. The chain is built from TRBV27 and TRBJ2-7, with a weak D call TRBD2 (5 bases). The clonotype originates from a woman between 45 and 60 years old in good health and CMV-seropositive. CDR3 sequence (DNA): TGTGCCAGCAGTTTCGGGGAAACGGGCTACGAGCAGTACTTC. Its protein product is CASSFGETGYEQYF.